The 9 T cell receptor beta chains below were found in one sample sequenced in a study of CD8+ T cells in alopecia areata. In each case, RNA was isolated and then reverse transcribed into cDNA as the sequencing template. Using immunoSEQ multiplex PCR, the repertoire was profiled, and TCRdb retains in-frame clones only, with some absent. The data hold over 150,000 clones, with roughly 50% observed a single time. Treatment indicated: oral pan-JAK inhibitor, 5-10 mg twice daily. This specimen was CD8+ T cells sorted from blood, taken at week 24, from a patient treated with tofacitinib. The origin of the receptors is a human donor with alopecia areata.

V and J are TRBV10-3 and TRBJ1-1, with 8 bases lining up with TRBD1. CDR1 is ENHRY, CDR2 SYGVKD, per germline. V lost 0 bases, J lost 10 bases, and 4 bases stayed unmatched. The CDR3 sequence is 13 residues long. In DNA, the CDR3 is TGTGCCATCAGTGAGTCTTTGGGGACAGGAGCTTTCTTT. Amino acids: CAISESLGTGAFF.

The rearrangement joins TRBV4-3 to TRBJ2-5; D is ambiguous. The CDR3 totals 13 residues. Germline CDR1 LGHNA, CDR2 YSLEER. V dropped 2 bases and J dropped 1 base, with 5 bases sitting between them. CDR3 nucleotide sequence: TGCGCCAGCAGCCAATCCATCCAAGAGACCCAGTACTTC. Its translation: CASSQSIQETQYF.

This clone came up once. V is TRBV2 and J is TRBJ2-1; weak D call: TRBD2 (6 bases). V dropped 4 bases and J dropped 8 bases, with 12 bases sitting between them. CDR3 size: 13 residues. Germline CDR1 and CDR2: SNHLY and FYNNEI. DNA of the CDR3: TGTGCCAGCAGTGGCGGGCCGGGGGATGAGCAGTTCTTC. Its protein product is CASSGGPGDEQFF.

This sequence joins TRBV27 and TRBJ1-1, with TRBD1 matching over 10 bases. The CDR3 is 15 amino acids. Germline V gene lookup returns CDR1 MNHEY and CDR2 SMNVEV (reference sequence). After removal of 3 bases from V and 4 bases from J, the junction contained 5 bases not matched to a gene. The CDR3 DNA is TGTGCCAGCAGTTTCTCCCGGACAGGGGGCACTGAAGCTTTCTTT. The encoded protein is CASSFSRTGGTEAFF.

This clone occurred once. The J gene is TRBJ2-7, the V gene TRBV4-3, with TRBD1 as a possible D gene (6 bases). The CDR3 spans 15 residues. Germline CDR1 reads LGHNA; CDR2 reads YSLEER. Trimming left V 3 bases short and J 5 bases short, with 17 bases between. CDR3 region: CASSQGTGPLDEQYF. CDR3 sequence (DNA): TGCGCCAGCAGCCAGGGAACAGGGCCCCTCGACGAGCAGTACTTC.

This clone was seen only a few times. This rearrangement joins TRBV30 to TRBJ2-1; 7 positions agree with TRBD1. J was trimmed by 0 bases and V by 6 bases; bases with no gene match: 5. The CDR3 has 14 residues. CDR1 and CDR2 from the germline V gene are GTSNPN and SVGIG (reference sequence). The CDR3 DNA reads TGTGCCTGCGGGACAGAGAGCTCCTACAATGAGCAGTTCTTC. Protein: CACGTESSYNEQFF.

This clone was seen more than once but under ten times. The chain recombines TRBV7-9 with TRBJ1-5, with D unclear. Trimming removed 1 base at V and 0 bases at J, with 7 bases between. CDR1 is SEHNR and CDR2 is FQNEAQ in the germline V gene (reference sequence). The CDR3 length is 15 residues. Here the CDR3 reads CASSLGGDSNQPQHF. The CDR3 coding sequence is TGTGCCAGCAGCTTAGGAGGAGATAGCAATCAGCCCCAGCATTTT.

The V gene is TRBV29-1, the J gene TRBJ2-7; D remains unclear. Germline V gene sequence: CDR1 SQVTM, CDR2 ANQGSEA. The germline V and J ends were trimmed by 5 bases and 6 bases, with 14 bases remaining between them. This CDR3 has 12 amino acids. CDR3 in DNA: TGCAGCGTTTCAGACGGTTTAAGCGAGCAGTACTTC. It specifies CSVSDGLSEQYF.

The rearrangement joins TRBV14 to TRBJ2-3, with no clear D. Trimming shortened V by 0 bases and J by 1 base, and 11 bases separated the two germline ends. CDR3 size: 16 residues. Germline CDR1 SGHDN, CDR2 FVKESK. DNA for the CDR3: TGTGCCAGCAGCCAAGATGGAGACCCGGGCACAGATACGCAGTATTTT. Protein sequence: CASSQDGDPGTDTQYF.